These T cell receptor beta chains were read from a single sample in a study of T-cell reconstitution after alpha-beta-depleted transplantation in children. One entry per CDR3 protein, called by TCRdb with MiXCR from the PCR reads. The sample has around 600,000 distinct CDR3 sequences; 16% are singletons. The sample here was PBMCs from the stem cell graft donor, taken from the stem cell graft. The receptors stem from a human donor who donated a stem cell graft to a child with acute myeloid leukemia. The CDR3 runs from the conserved cysteine through the conserved F or W. The D gene is left open where the match is weak. Size is stated for part of the rows, as once, few or many counts, or as a class when the clone is expanded.

J gene	D gene	V gene	clone size	CDR3 protein	CDR3 DNA
TRBJ1-5	TRBD1	TRBV29-1	few	CSVRGTVNQPQHF	TGCAGCGTTCGGGGGACAGTGAATCAGCCCCAGCATTTT
TRBJ1-4	TRBD1	TRBV20-1	many	CSASRGTGVEKLFF	TGCAGTGCTAGTCGCGGGACAGGCGTTGAAAAACTGTTTTTT
TRBJ2-2	.	TRBV20-1	many	CSAHRGLANTGELFF	TGCAGTGCCCACCGGGGGCTGGCGAACACCGGGGAGCTGTTTTTT
TRBJ2-5	.	TRBV12-3/TRBV12-4	few	CASSSPRDLQETQYF	TGTGCCAGCAGCTCCCCTCGGGACCTACAAGAGACCCAGTACTTC
TRBJ2-1	TRBD2	TRBV7-3	few	CASSPGTSQTLEQFF	TGTGCCAGCAGCCCGGGGACTAGCCAAACCCTCGAGCAGTTCTTC
TRBJ2-4	.	TRBV6-2/TRBV6-3	few	CASSSPLKQGTAKNIQYF	TGTGCCAGCAGTTCGCCCTTAAAACAGGGCACGGCCAAAAACATTCAGTACTTC
TRBJ1-1	.	TRBV5-1	.	CASSLAGGPSEAFF	TGCGCCAGCAGCTTGGCCGGGGGACCCTCTGAAGCTTTCTTT
TRBJ2-7	TRBD2	TRBV20-1	.	CSARVASGYEQYF	TGCAGTGCTAGAGTGGCTAGCGGCTACGAGCAGTACTTC
TRBJ2-1	.	TRBV12-3/TRBV12-4	many	CASSLGSGGSDEQFF	TGTGCCAGCAGTTTAGGTAGTGGGGGTAGCGATGAGCAGTTCTTC
TRBJ2-3	.	TRBV6-5	many	CASSYGRGGSTDTQYF	TGTGCCAGCAGTTATGGCAGGGGAGGCTCTACAGATACGCAGTATTTT
TRBJ2-1	.	TRBV9	few	CASSVASGQYNEQFF	TGTGCCAGCAGCGTAGCTTCAGGGCAGTACAATGAGCAGTTCTTC
TRBJ1-5	TRBD1	TRBV20-1	.	CSAIARTGGKQPQHF	TGCAGTGCTATCGCTCGGACAGGTGGGAAACAGCCCCAGCATTTT
TRBJ2-1	.	TRBV4-2	few	CASSQGDYPFSGSYNEQFF	TGTGCCAGCAGCCAAGGTGATTACCCCTTTAGCGGCTCCTACAATGAGCAGTTCTTC
TRBJ1-6	.	TRBV20-1	many	CSASEMRFNSPLHF	TGCAGTGCTAGTGAAATGCGGTTTAATTCACCCCTCCACTTT
TRBJ2-7	.	TRBV27	.	CASSSNHEQYF	TGTGCCAGCAGCTCAAATCACGAGCAGTACTTC
TRBJ1-3	.	TRBV20-1	many	CSARKMSSGNTIYF	TGCAGTGCTAGAAAGATGAGCTCTGGAAACACCATATATTTT
TRBJ2-3	.	TRBV28	few	CASSLLQGQTDTQYF	TGTGCCAGCAGTTTGTTACAGGGTCAAACAGATACGCAGTATTTT
TRBJ2-2	TRBD2	TRBV7-8	few	CASSVSAGVVDGELFF	TGTGCCAGCAGTGTCTCGGCGGGGGTCGTTGACGGGGAGCTGTTTTTT
TRBJ1-3	.	TRBV12-3/TRBV12-4	few	CASSLLISGNTIYF	TGTGCCAGCAGTTTATTAATCTCTGGAAACACCATATATTTT
TRBJ2-5	.	TRBV4-2	.	CASSQDPLRWETQYF	TGTGCCAGCAGCCAAGATCCATTGCGGTGGGAGACCCAGTACTTC
TRBJ2-3	TRBD1	TRBV9	.	CASSVAKAGGWNTQYF	TGTGCCAGCAGCGTAGCTAAGGCAGGGGGCTGGAATACGCAGTATTTT
TRBJ2-5	.	TRBV15	few	CATSRSGGGETQYF	TGTGCCACCAGCAGGTCTGGAGGGGGGGAGACCCAGTACTTC
TRBJ2-2	TRBD1	TRBV20-1	.	CSARDLKTGGPTGELFF	TGCAGTGCTAGAGATCTTAAGACAGGGGGCCCAACCGGGGAGCTGTTTTTT
TRBJ2-7	.	TRBV13	.	CAAGYEQYF	TGTGCCGCGGGCTACGAGCAGTACTTC
TRBJ2-7	.	TRBV7-8	.	CASSPRRGGGPTYEQYF	TGTGCCAGCAGCCCTAGGAGGGGGGGGGGACCTACCTACGAGCAGTACTTC
TRBJ1-2	TRBD1	TRBV5-1	few	CASSPLGQGSNYGYTF	TGCGCCAGCAGCCCCCTTGGACAGGGATCTAACTATGGCTACACCTTC
TRBJ2-1	.	TRBV12-3/TRBV12-4	.	CASSLAPSRQFF	TGTGCCAGCAGTTTAGCCCCCTCTAGGCAGTTCTTC
TRBJ1-1	.	TRBV9	many	CASSVGGTKESEAFF	TGTGCCAGCAGCGTAGGGGGGACCAAGGAATCTGAAGCTTTCTTT
TRBJ2-2	.	TRBV20-1	.	CSAIGRGETGELFF	TGCAGTGCTATTGGTAGAGGGGAGACCGGGGAGCTGTTTTTT
TRBJ2-2	.	TRBV29-1	many	CSVANSRRELFF	TGCAGCGTCGCTAACTCGAGGAGGGAGCTGTTTTTT
TRBJ1-1	.	TRBV12-3/TRBV12-4	many	CASTLGQGLNTEAFF	TGTGCCAGCACCCTGGGGCAGGGTCTGAACACTGAAGCTTTCTTT
TRBJ2-1	.	TRBV9	many	CASSVGDKGEQFF	TGTGCCAGCAGCGTAGGGGACAAGGGCGAGCAGTTCTTC
TRBJ1-5	.	TRBV7-2	many	CASKVDGGPQHF	TGTGCCAGCAAGGTGGATGGGGGGCCCCAGCATTTT
TRBJ2-1	TRBD1	TRBV6-5	.	CASSSPGQGSYNEQFF	TGTGCCAGCAGTTCCCCGGGACAGGGGTCCTACAATGAGCAGTTCTTC
TRBJ1-5	.	TRBV13	few	CASSQAGNQPQHF	TGTGCCAGTTCACAGGCTGGCAATCAGCCCCAGCATTTT
TRBJ2-2	TRBD1	TRBV15	few	CATSRDAIDRTGVFRNTGELFF	TGTGCCACCAGCAGAGATGCCATCGACAGGACAGGGGTTTTTCGGAACACCGGGGAGCTGTTTTTT
TRBJ2-2	.	TRBV29-1	.	CSVRSQGNTGELFF	TGCAGCGTTCGTTCCCAGGGGAACACCGGGGAGCTGTTTTTT
TRBJ1-2	TRBD1	TRBV12-3/TRBV12-4	many	CASSLSGTDGYTF	TGTGCCAGCAGCCTATCCGGGACAGATGGCTACACCTTC
TRBJ2-2	.	TRBV25-1	many	CASSFRNTGELFF	TGTGCCAGCAGTTTCAGAAACACCGGGGAGCTGTTTTTT
TRBJ2-1	TRBD2	TRBV29-1	many	CSVPGLAGGLGGNEQFF	TGCAGCGTTCCTGGACTAGCGGGGGGCCTCGGGGGAAATGAGCAGTTCTTC
TRBJ1-5	TRBD1	TRBV11-2	.	CASSQTGEDQPQHF	TGTGCCAGCAGCCAGACAGGGGAGGATCAGCCCCAGCATTTT